Listed below are T cell receptor beta chains from one sample, sequenced in a study of CD8 T cells in ankylosing spondylitis. Using its own MiXCR run on the 5' RACE reads, TCRdb lists one record per CDR3 protein. The profile covers 670,000 or so distinct CDR3 sequences, with around 17% appearing a single time and over 15% taken by the ten largest. The sequencing input was blood, either unsorted or a sorted T cell fraction (not recorded which). These receptors all come from a male donor with ankylosing spondylitis. The CDR3 runs from the conserved cysteine through the conserved F or W. Fields, in order: J gene, clone size, D gene, V gene, CDR3 DNA, CDR3 protein. D genes are given only for firm matches. The size entry is marked missing in some rows and otherwise reads once, few, many or a size class.

j_gene: TRBJ1-5; abundance: NA; d_gene: NA; v_gene: TRBV2; CDR3nt: TGTGCCAGCAGTGTAGTGGGGACTCAGCCCCAGCATTTT; CDR3aa: CASSVVGTQPQHF
j_gene: TRBJ2-7; abundance: few; d_gene: NA; v_gene: TRBV12-3/TRBV12-4; CDR3nt: TGTGCCAGCAGTCCCCGGGATTCTTCCCACGAGCAGTACTTC; CDR3aa: CASSPRDSSHEQYF
j_gene: TRBJ2-2; abundance: few; d_gene: TRBD2; v_gene: TRBV7-9; CDR3nt: TGTGCCAGCAGCATCCTATTAGCGGGAGTAGGCACCGGGGAGCTGTTTTTT; CDR3aa: CASSILLAGVGTGELFF
j_gene: TRBJ2-7; abundance: NA; d_gene: NA; v_gene: TRBV11-2; CDR3nt: TGTGCCAGCAGCTTTTATGGGGGGACGACGGTCTCCTACGAGCAGTACTTC; CDR3aa: CASSFYGGTTVSYEQYF
j_gene: TRBJ1-2; abundance: few; d_gene: TRBD1; v_gene: TRBV5-1; CDR3nt: TGCGCCAGCAGCTACTACAGGGGAGGGGCCGACGGCTATGGCTACACCTTC; CDR3aa: CASSYYRGGADGYGYTF
j_gene: TRBJ1-1; abundance: NA; d_gene: TRBD1; v_gene: TRBV3-1; CDR3nt: TGTGCCAGCAGCCAAGAAGTCCGACAGGGTATTATCTTT; CDR3aa: CASSQEVRQGIIF
j_gene: TRBJ2-2; abundance: few; d_gene: TRBD2; v_gene: TRBV12-3/TRBV12-4; CDR3nt: TGTGCCAGCAGTTTAGAGGCTAGCGGGATGTTCGCCGGGGAGCTGTTTTTT; CDR3aa: CASSLEASGMFAGELFF
j_gene: TRBJ2-7; abundance: NA; d_gene: TRBD1; v_gene: TRBV29-1; CDR3nt: TGCAGCGTTGTTGAACAGGGGACCTACGAGCAGTACTTC; CDR3aa: CSVVEQGTYEQYF
j_gene: TRBJ1-3; abundance: few; d_gene: NA; v_gene: TRBV15; CDR3nt: TGTGCCACCAGCAGAGATCGTGGTTCTGGAAACACCATATATTTT; CDR3aa: CATSRDRGSGNTIYF
j_gene: TRBJ1-6; abundance: few; d_gene: TRBD1; v_gene: TRBV11-3; CDR3nt: TGTGCCAGCAGCTTAGGGGGACAGACCTTTGCCACCCTCCACTTT; CDR3aa: CASSLGGQTFATLHF
j_gene: TRBJ1-4; abundance: NA; d_gene: NA; v_gene: TRBV27; CDR3nt: TGTGCCAGCAGTCGACTGGGAGCAACTAATGAAAAACTGTTTTTT; CDR3aa: CASSRLGATNEKLFF
j_gene: TRBJ1-5; abundance: few; d_gene: NA; v_gene: TRBV4-1; CDR3nt: TGCGCCAGCAGCCAAGATCCGGCCAGCGCCAATCAGCCCCAGCATTTT; CDR3aa: CASSQDPASANQPQHF
j_gene: TRBJ2-1; abundance: few; d_gene: TRBD2; v_gene: TRBV5-1; CDR3nt: TGCGCCAGCAGCCAGGTAGCGGGGGAGCTGGCAAGGGTTTACAATGAGCAGTTCTTC; CDR3aa: CASSQVAGELARVYNEQFF